The sequence of this T cell receptor (beta chain) was determined in a study of shared clonotypes between healthy human individuals. Study results and limitations: Non-shared clonotypes had lower generation probabilities than clonotypes shared by all four sorted-subset donors.

Comments on this clone: The antigen remains unidentified.

With 4 bases clipped from V and 15 bases from J, the junction kept 7 bases outside the gene matches. This CDR3 is built from 12 residues. Germline V gives CDR1 KGHSH, CDR2 LQKENI. The assay was immunoSEQ multiplex PCR, and TCRdb's table has in-frame clones only and misses some. The repertoire has some 2,100,000 clones, about 94% of them found once; the top ten carry 0.1% to 0.15%. The genes are TRBV18 and TRBJ2-1; TRBD1 agrees at 9 bases. Sequencing was carried out using naive CD4+ T cells sorted from blood. Subset reported: CD45RA+ positively selected. The TCR was taken from a young man in good health. The chain's CDR3 is CASSLGPGQGFF. The CDR3 DNA is TGTGCCAGCTCACTGGGACCGGGACAGGGGTTCTTC. Full variable domain (rest looked up from reference TRBV18 and TRBJ2-1): NAGVMQNPRHLVRRRGQEARLRCSPMKGHSHVYWYRQLPEEGLKFMVYLQKENIIDESGMPKERFSAEFPKEGPSILRIQQVVRGDSAAYFCASSLGPGQGFFGPGTRLTVL.